This T cell receptor beta chain derives from a study of blood T cell repertoires in COVID-19. About the study: Spain, Italy and the United States supplied samples that represented acute and convalescent COVID-19. T cells, B-cell-depleted T cells, or PBMCs provided the cDNA or gDNA that served as material.

Original methodology: Reference gene primer amplification gave nucleated cell count estimates. Sequenced by immunoSEQ multiplex PCR; TCRdb stores in-frame clones only, minus some. V, J and clone size reflect that table, while D and trimming were determined from the DNA. Among 98,000 or so clones listed, around 84% were seen once. Germline trimming cut 4 bases from V and 5 bases from J; bases unmatched to any gene: 4. The CDR3 has 15 residues. In germline, CDR1 is SGHRS, CDR2 YFSETQ. The receptor comes from an older woman in a cohort sampled during active or convalescent COVID-19. The chain joins TRBV5-1 to TRBJ2-1; 12 nucleotides align to TRBD2. The sequencing input was peripheral blood. CDR3 protein: CASSQTSGRDNEQFF. CDR3 DNA: TGCGCCAGCAGCCAGACTAGCGGGAGAGACAATGAGCAGTTCTTC. Drawing the rest from reference TRBV5-1 and TRBJ2-1, the complete variable domain is KAGVTQTPRYLIKTRGQQVTLSCSPISGHRSVSWYQQTPGQGLQFLFEYFSETQRNKGNFPGRFSGRQFSNSRSEMNVSTLELGDSALYLCASSQTSGRDNEQFFGPGTRLTVL.